Listed below are T cell receptor beta chains from one sample, sequenced in a study of cytomegalovirus exposure and HLA in healthy donors. Sequenced by immunoSEQ multiplex PCR; TCRdb stores in-frame clones only, minus some. The repertoire holds some 130,000 clones, with 75% to 85% as singletons. The specimen was PBMCs. The receptors shown here come from a man between 18 and 29 years old in good health and CMV-seronegative. Each CDR3 is given with its conserved first and last residue. A D gene is named only where the DNA matches it firmly. Size is omitted from some rows. Given values are once, few, many or a class for expanded clones.

clone_size j_call v_call d_call cdr3_aa cdr3_nt
once TRBJ2-3 TRBV30 TRBD2 CAWSRGRRSSTDTQYF TGTGCCTGGAGCCGCGGGAGACGGTCTAGCACAGATACGCAGTATTTT
NA TRBJ1-4 TRBV18 NA CASSPAGATNEKLFF TGTGCCAGCTCACCGGCAGGGGCAACTAATGAAAAACTGTTTTTT
NA TRBJ2-7 TRBV7-9 TRBD2 CASSLSSRLAGGNEQYF TGTGCCAGCAGCTTAAGTTCCCGACTAGCGGGAGGGAATGAGCAGTACTTC
NA TRBJ2-6 TRBV19 TRBD1 CASRIGQGMPPGGANVLTF TGTGCCAGTAGAATCGGACAGGGCATGCCCCCGGGAGGGGCCAACGTCCTGACTTTC
NA TRBJ2-7 TRBV6-5 NA CASSYSRQAYEQYF TGTGCCAGCAGTTACAGTCGCCAGGCCTACGAGCAGTACTTC
NA TRBJ2-7 TRBV4-1 TRBD2 CASSQEGLALYEQYF TGCGCCAGCAGCCAAGAAGGACTAGCCCTCTACGAGCAGTACTTC
few TRBJ2-5 TRBV30 NA CAWSVDGAGKETQYF TGTGCCTGGAGTGTTGACGGGGCGGGGAAAGAGACCCAGTACTTC
NA TRBJ2-1 TRBV4-1 NA CASSPRLGHDNEQFF TGCGCCAGCAGCCCTAGACTAGGCCATGACAATGAGCAGTTCTTC
NA TRBJ2-7 TRBV28 NA CASSSPASGGGFEQYF TGTGCCAGCAGTTCCCCCGCTTCTGGGGGCGGGTTCGAGCAGTACTTC
NA TRBJ2-3 TRBV6-5 NA CASRYPGADTQYF TGTGCCAGCAGGTACCCGGGAGCAGATACGCAGTATTTT
NA TRBJ1-2 TRBV4-1 NA CASSQEAGLGYTF TGCGCCAGCAGCCAAGAGGCAGGGCTCGGCTACACCTTC
NA TRBJ2-1 TRBV5-4 NA CASIGGDYNEQFF TGTGCCAGCATCGGGGGAGACTACAATGAGCAGTTCTTC
once TRBJ1-4 TRBV19 NA CASSIGRAEKLFF TGTGCCAGTAGTATCGGCAGGGCTGAAAAACTGTTTTTT
NA TRBJ1-5 TRBV4-1 NA CASSQVRQNNQPQHF TGCGCCAGCAGCCAAGTAAGACAGAACAATCAGCCCCAGCATTTT
NA TRBJ2-3 TRBV14 NA CASSQEGGGMSTDTQYF TGTGCCAGCAGCCAAGAAGGAGGAGGGATGAGCACAGATACGCAGTATTTT
NA TRBJ2-5 TRBV7-3 NA CASSEDSFQETQYF TGTGCCAGCAGCGAGGACAGTTTCCAAGAGACCCAGTACTTC
NA TRBJ2-3 TRBV7-3 NA CASSLSTGNTDTQYF TGTGCCAGCAGCTTAAGCACAGGGAACACAGATACGCAGTATTTT
NA TRBJ2-7 TRBV28 NA CASSPFGLVGRGDEQYF TGTGCCAGCAGTCCCTTTGGATTAGTCGGGAGAGGCGACGAGCAGTACTTC
NA TRBJ2-2 TRBV27 TRBD2 CASSFPIAGANTGEPFF TGTGCCAGCAGTTTCCCCATAGCGGGAGCCAACACCGGGGAGCCGTTTTTT
once TRBJ2-3 TRBV7-3 TRBD2 CASSSASGMSTDTQYF TGTGCCAGCAGCTCCGCTAGCGGGATGAGCACAGATACGCAGTATTTT
few TRBJ2-7 TRBV6-4 NA CASSVESSYEQYF TGTGCCAGCAGTGTAGAGAGCTCCTACGAGCAGTACTTC
NA TRBJ2-1 TRBV7-2 TRBD2 CASSLVGTSGSSYNEQFF TGTGCCAGCAGCTTAGTCGGGACTAGCGGGAGTTCATACAATGAGCAGTTCTTC
NA TRBJ2-2 TRBV27 TRBD2 CASGVAGRTGELFF TGTGCCAGCGGAGTAGCGGGAAGGACCGGGGAGCTGTTTTTT
NA TRBJ1-4 TRBV5-1 NA CASSSGLFNEKLFF TGCGCCAGCAGCTCGGGACTGTTTAATGAAAAACTGTTTTTT
NA TRBJ1-3 TRBV18 NA CASATQGLSGNTIYF TGTGCCAGCGCGACCCAGGGTCTCTCTGGAAACACCATATATTTT
NA TRBJ1-4 TRBV7-2 NA CASSPFTGKGEKLFF TGTGCCAGCAGCCCCTTCACGGGGAAGGGCGAAAAACTGTTTTTT